This T cell receptor (beta chain) comes out of a study of cytomegalovirus exposure and HLA in healthy donors. Overall study: A prior study identified over 100 million unique TCR beta sequences from some 180 million T cells.

PCR was performed using 60 Vbeta and 13 Jbeta primers. The method was immunoSEQ multiplex PCR; TCRdb's version includes in-frame clones alone and lacks a portion of them. The data contain 150,000 to 200,000 clones, approximately 80% of them singletons. The CDR3 loop spans 14 amino acids. Deletions cut 5 bases from V and 7 bases from J, with 14 bases between. Germline values: CDR1 SEHNR, CDR2 FQNEAQ (reference sequence). Details on this clone: Its antigen remains unknown.

Findings and caveats of the study: Most of the TCR beta V segments (in an earlier analysis) were productive either about 87% or about 30% of the time. Most likely, a cluster of highly shared sequence variants arose as a sequencing artifact.

This sequence joins TRBV7-9 and TRBJ1-4; D gene uncertain. The sequence derives from a woman in her thirties in good health and CMV-seronegative. Sequenced material: PBMCs. The CDR3 coding sequence is TGTGCCAGCAGCCGCGGGTCGTGGGGTGAAAAACTGTTTTTT. It encodes CASSRGSWGEKLFF.